This paragraph covers one T cell receptor (beta chain) sequence. The antigen remains undetermined. This sample is drawn from a study of CD8+ T cells in alopecia areata. Turning to the study itself: Treatment comprised oral tofacitinib, 5 to 10 mg twice daily, in treated patients. The study gave tofacitinib for 6 to 18 months, then 6 months off drug.

This CDR3 comprises 15 residues. Germline V gene data show CDR1 as LNHDA and CDR2 as SQIVND (reference sequence). V lost 10 bases and J 0 bases, leaving 16 bases between the germline ends. Points from the study as a whole: Alphabeta T cells residing in normal skin are also sequenced in scalp samples.

Reverse transcription of extracted RNA yielded cDNA, which provided the sequencing template. Assay used: immunoSEQ multiplex PCR; TCRdb lists only in-frame clones, some missing. The sample carries 80,000 to 100,000 clones, 41% recorded once. What was sequenced was CD4+ T cells sorted from blood. This TCR was sampled from a human donor with alopecia areata. The chain has TRBV19 and TRBJ1-5, with D perhaps TRBD1 (5 bases). The CDR3 DNA reads as TGTGCCACCAGATCCAACCAGGGTAGCAATCAGCCCCAGCATTTT. Translation gives CATRSNQGSNQPQHF.